The TCR beta chain under discussion was sequenced for a study of T-cell memory formation after mild COVID-19. This clonotype has ten or more counts. Constant-segment primers were used for 5'RACE, and the resulting TCR alpha and TCR beta cDNA libraries carried sample barcodes and UMIs. TCRdb re-called the 5' RACE reads through MiXCR, storing one row per CDR3 protein. The table includes over 250,000 distinct CDR3 sequences, roughly 15% detected once. Sequencing was done on a sample of PBMCs or a T cell subset sorted from them (not recorded which). This TCR was recovered from a man aged 18-30 years who had mild COVID-19 (a few samples of this study predate the infection). Cell type and time point are not known.

The CDR3 bases are TGTGCCAGCAGCTTAACAGGAGGCACAGATACGCAGTATTTT. Amino acids: CASSLTGGTDTQYF. V is TRBV7-3 and J is TRBJ2-3; the D is unclear. V lost 0 bases and J lost 1, with 5 bases in between. CDR3 length: 14 amino acids. From germline, CDR1 is SGHTA and CDR2 FQGTGA.